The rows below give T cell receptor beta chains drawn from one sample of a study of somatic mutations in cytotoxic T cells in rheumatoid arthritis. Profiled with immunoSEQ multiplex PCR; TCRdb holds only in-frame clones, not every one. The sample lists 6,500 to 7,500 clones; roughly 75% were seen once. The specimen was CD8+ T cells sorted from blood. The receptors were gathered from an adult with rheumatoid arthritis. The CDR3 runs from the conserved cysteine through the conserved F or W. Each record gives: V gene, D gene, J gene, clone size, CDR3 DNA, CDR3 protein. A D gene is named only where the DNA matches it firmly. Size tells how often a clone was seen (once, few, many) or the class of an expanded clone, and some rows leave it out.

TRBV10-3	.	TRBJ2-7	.	TGTGCCATCAGTGAAACTGGGCTCCGCTGGTCCTACGAGCAGTACTTC	CAISETGLRWSYEQYF
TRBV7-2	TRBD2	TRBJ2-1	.	TGTGCCAGCAGCTTAGCGCCGGGACTAGCGGGGGGCCATGAGCAGTTCTTC	CASSLAPGLAGGHEQFF
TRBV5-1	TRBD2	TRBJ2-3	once	TGCGCCAGCAGCTTGGGGTACGGGGGGTCCGGCACAGATACGCAGTATTTT	CASSLGYGGSGTDTQYF
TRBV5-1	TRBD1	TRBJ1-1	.	TGCGCCAGCAGCCCCCAGGGGGCGGCCACTGAAGCTTTCTTT	CASSPQGAATEAFF
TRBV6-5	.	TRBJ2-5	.	TGTGCCAGCAGGGCGGGTCCCCTCCAGTACTTC	CASRAGPLQYF
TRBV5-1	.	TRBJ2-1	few	TGCGCCAGCAGCTTGTGGTCCTCCTACAATGAGCAGTTCTTC	CASSLWSSYNEQFF
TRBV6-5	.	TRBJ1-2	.	TGTGCCAGCAGTTACGGGGTGTTCAGTGATGGCTACACCTTC	CASSYGVFSDGYTF
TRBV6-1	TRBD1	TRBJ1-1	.	TGTGCCAGCAGTGGGCGGGACAGGGGTACTGAAGCTTTCTTT	CASSGRDRGTEAFF
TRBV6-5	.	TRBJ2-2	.	TGTGCCAGCAGTTACCGACAGAGGGGTGGCACCGGGGAGCTGTTTTTT	CASSYRQRGGTGELFF
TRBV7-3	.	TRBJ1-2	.	TGTGCCAGCAGCTTAAATCCAGGGGCCCCCGGTGGCTACACCTTC	CASSLNPGAPGGYTF
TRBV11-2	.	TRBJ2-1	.	TGTGCCAGCAGGACCGGGTCTAATGAGCAGTTCTTC	CASRTGSNEQFF
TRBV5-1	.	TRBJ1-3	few	TGCGCCAGCAGCTTGGAGACAGCTGGAAACACCATATATTTT	CASSLETAGNTIYF
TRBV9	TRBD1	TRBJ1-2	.	TGTGCCAGCAGCGTAGCGATGGGACAGGGGGCGAATGGCTACACCTTC	CASSVAMGQGANGYTF
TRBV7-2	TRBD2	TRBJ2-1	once	TGTGCCAGCAGCTCGGGACTAGCGGCGGAATACAATGAGCAGTTCTTC	CASSSGLAAEYNEQFF
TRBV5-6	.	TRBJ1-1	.	TGTGCCAGCAGCTTGCGTAATGGGGGGGAAGCTTTCTTT	CASSLRNGGEAFF
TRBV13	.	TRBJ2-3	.	TGTGCCAGCAGCTTAGATCCGGGGAATGCGGCTAGAGATACGCAGTATTTT	CASSLDPGNAARDTQYF
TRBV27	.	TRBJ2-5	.	TGTGCCAGCAGTTTGTTCGGAGAAACAGGACAAGAGACCCAGTACTTC	CASSLFGETGQETQYF
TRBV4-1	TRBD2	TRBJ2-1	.	TGCGCCAGCAGCGAGTGGACTAGCGGGACCTACAATGAGCAGTTCTTC	CASSEWTSGTYNEQFF
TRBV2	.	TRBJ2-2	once	TGTGCCAGCTCTGAAAGGGCTCAGCAAGGGGGGGAGCTGTTTTTT	CASSERAQQGGELFF
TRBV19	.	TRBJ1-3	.	TGTGCCAGTAGTACGTGGGAGGGATCACCACCTGGAAACACCATATATTTT	CASSTWEGSPPGNTIYF
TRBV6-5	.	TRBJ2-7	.	TGTGCCAGCAGCCAAACCCGGAGTACGGGGCAGTACTTC	CASSQTRSTGQYF
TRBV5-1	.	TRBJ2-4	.	TGCGCCAGCAGCTTGGGGAACATTCAGTACTTC	CASSLGNIQYF
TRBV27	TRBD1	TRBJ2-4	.	TGTGCCAGCAGTTTATCGGGGACAGGGTGGGCCAAAAACATTCAGTACTTC	CASSLSGTGWAKNIQYF
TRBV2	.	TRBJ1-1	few	TGTGCCAGCAGTGAAGTGGTTGGCACTGAAGCTTTCTTT	CASSEVVGTEAFF
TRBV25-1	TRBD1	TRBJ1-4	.	TGTGCCAGCAGCCACCTTTGGGGACAGGATAATGAAAAACTGTTTTTT	CASSHLWGQDNEKLFF
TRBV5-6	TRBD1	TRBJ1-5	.	TGTGCCAGCAGCCGCCGGACAGGGAGCTATAGCAATCAGCCCCAGCATTTT	CASSRRTGSYSNQPQHF
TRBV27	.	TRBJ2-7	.	TGTGCCAGCAGTTTAGGGGTCGCGGTGGGTTCCTACGAGCAGTACTTC	CASSLGVAVGSYEQYF
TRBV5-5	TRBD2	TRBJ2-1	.	TGTGCCAGCAGCCGAAGCGGGGGGACAGACAATGAGCAGTTCTTC	CASSRSGGTDNEQFF
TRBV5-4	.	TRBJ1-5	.	TGTGCCAGCAGCTCGGGACAAGTCGATGAGCCCCAGCATTTT	CASSSGQVDEPQHF
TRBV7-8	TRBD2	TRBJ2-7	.	TGTGCCAGCAGCTTTATGCTAGCGGTTTCCTCCTACGAGCAGTACTTC	CASSFMLAVSSYEQYF
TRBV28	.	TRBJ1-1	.	TGTGCCAGCAGTTTAGAGTTTTTGCCAGGGACGAACACTGAAGCTTTCTTT	CASSLEFLPGTNTEAFF
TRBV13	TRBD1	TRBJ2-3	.	TGTGCCAGCAGCTTAGAGGGCCCTTTAGGACAGGGGGCGATTCGTACAGATACGCAGTATTTT	CASSLEGPLGQGAIRTDTQYF
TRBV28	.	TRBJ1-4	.	TGTGCCAGCAGTTCGACAGGTATGGGTGAAAAACTGTTTTTT	CASSSTGMGEKLFF
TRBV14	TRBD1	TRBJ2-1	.	TGTGCCAGCAGCCGAACAGGGGGCGGAATTCATGAGCAGTTCTTC	CASSRTGGGIHEQFF